The 19 T cell receptor beta chains listed next were all sequenced from one sample in a study of blood T cell repertoires in COVID-19 (dated by TCRdb to about 2020). The library was produced with the immunoSEQ multiplex PCR assay. TCRdb obtained this table from immuneACCESS and retained in-frame rearrangements with V and J assigned. These tables miss some clones; where compared with another copy, unresolved V genes account for less than half of the shortfall, and the remainder is unexplained. The sample data list a few hundred thousand clones, and around 80% of these were observed just once. Jointly, the top ten make up under 11% of the sample. The sample consisted of peripheral blood. The receptors here all came from a woman older than 75 with acute or convalescent COVID-19.

The chain joins TRBV18 to TRBJ2-3; D is ambiguous. The CDR3 is made up of 15 amino acids. Germline CDR1 reads KGHSH; CDR2 reads LQKENI. The V gene lost 1 base and the J gene lost 2 bases, with 10 bases spanning the gap. The CDR3 here is CASSPLDSTTDTQYF. The CDR3, as DNA: TGTGCCAGCTCACCACTTGACTCCACCACAGATACGCAGTATTTT.

This chain uses TRBV2 with TRBJ2-2; D is perhaps TRBD2 (6 bases). Trimming cost V 4 bases and J 4 bases, with 13 bases left between them. The length of the CDR3 is 15 residues. Germline CDR1 SNHLY, CDR2 FYNNEI. CDR3 in DNA: TGTGCCAGCAGTGTGCGGGGATTCCCCACCGGGGAGCTGTTTTTT. Translated: CASSVRGFPTGELFF.

CDR3: CSVVGLAGTYEQYF. In nucleotides, the CDR3 is TGCAGCGTTGTAGGACTAGCGGGGACCTACGAGCAGTACTTC. The chain links TRBV29-1 to TRBJ2-7; TRBD2 matches 12 bases. In germline, CDR1 is SQVTM, CDR2 ANQGSEA. The V gene end was trimmed by 4 bases and the J gene end by 2 bases; junction bases not matched to a gene: 3. This CDR3 is 14 amino acids long.

The rearrangement uses TRBV4-3 and TRBJ2-1; TRBD2 agrees at 7 bases. The CDR3 totals 18 residues. CDR1 LGHNA and CDR2 YSLEER come from the germline V gene. The ends lost 1 base at V and 0 bases at J; junction bases unmatched: 9. The CDR3 sequence: CASSQVALGGSSYNEQFF. The CDR3 DNA sequence: TGCGCCAGCAGCCAAGTGGCGCTCGGGGGGAGCTCCTACAATGAGCAGTTCTTC.

V and J are TRBV6-2 or TRBV6-3 and TRBJ2-7; TRBD2 agrees at 9 bases. The ends lost 6 bases at V and 0 bases at J; junction bases unmatched: 9. CDR3 size: 16 residues. Germline CDR1 is MNHEY and CDR2 is SVGEGT. The CDR3 sequence is CASRPSGAPSSYEQYF. CDR3 coding DNA: TGTGCCAGCAGACCTAGCGGGGCACCAAGCTCCTACGAGCAGTACTTC.

The chain has TRBV6-1 and TRBJ1-1, with TRBD1 matching 7 bases. There are 12 residues in the CDR3. Germline V lookup: CDR1 MNHNS, CDR2 SASEGT. Trimming at V came to 5 bases and at J to 11 bases, leaving 8 bases not matched to a gene. The CDR3 protein is CASSLDRARAFF. The CDR3 DNA reads as TGTGCCAGCAGTCTAGACAGGGCTCGGGCTTTCTTT.

V and J are TRBV20-1 and TRBJ2-3, with TRBD2 matching over 14 bases. Unmatched junction bases numbered 8, after V lost 3 bases and J lost 3 bases. The CDR3 covers 17 residues. CDR1 DFQATT and CDR2 SNEGSKA come from the germline V gene (reference sequence). The CDR3 region has the DNA TGCAGTGCTAGTAAGACTAGCGGGGGGGCCCGGACAGATACGCAGTATTTT. This codes for CSASKTSGGARTDTQYF.

V is TRBV3-1 (or the pseudogene TRBV3-2) and J is TRBJ1-4, with a tentative D call TRBD1 (6 bases). The V end was cut by 4 bases, the J end by 13 bases, with 19 bases between. The CDR3 totals 14 residues. Germline V gene sequence: CDR1 LGHDT, CDR2 YNNKEL (reference sequence). In DNA form, the CDR3 reads TGTGCCAGCAGCCTGCTCCGGGACAATGGAGCACTGTTTTTT. Its translation: CASSLLRDNGALFF.

The chain employs TRBV24-1 and TRBJ2-2; D gene uncertain. V lost 9 bases and J lost 4, with 5 bases in between. Germline V gene sequence: CDR1 KGHDR, CDR2 SFDVKD. The CDR3 runs 11 residues. CDR3 in DNA: TGTGCCACCTCGGTCACCGGGGAGCTGTTTTTT. As protein: CATSVTGELFF.

The DNA of the CDR3 is TGTGCCAGCAGCTCAGGGCCCAATTTGTCCCGGGAGACCCAGTACTTC. Translated, it gives CASSSGPNLSRETQYF. The chain has TRBV7-2 and TRBJ2-5, with D tentatively TRBD1 (5 bases). V lost 4 bases and J lost 5, with 20 bases in between. The length of the CDR3 is 16 residues. CDR1 SGHTA and CDR2 FQGNSA come from the germline V gene.

Concerning this clone: Mismatch with germline at one junction end may stem from a read error. The chain carries TRBV7-7 and TRBJ2-2; 8 bases agree with TRBD1. The CDR3 extends over 17 amino acids. The germline V gene has CDR1 SSHAT and CDR2 FNYEAQ (reference sequence). The DNA of the CDR3 is TGTGCTAGCAGCCCAAGACCCGGGACAGGATTAACCGGGGAGCTGTTTTTT. This gives the protein CASSPRPGTGLTGELFF.

The chain employs TRBV4-1 and TRBJ2-2, with D perhaps TRBD2 (5 bases). Trimming removed 2 bases from V and 5 bases from J, with 15 bases in between. There are 16 residues in the CDR3. The germline V gene encodes CDR1 MGHRA and CDR2 YSYEKL. CDR3 residues: CASSQFAAGGTGELFF. As DNA, the CDR3 is TGCGCCAGCAGCCAATTCGCGGCGGGTGGAACCGGGGAGCTGTTTTTT.

As DNA, the CDR3 is TGTGCCTGGAGTGTACGTGGAGGGCCTGGCTATGGCTACACCTTC. Its translation: CAWSVRGGPGYGYTF. The chain carries TRBV30 and TRBJ1-2; D remains ambiguous. The germline V gene has CDR1 GTSNPN and CDR2 SVGIG (reference sequence). The CDR3 consists of 15 residues. Trimming removed 0 bases from V and 4 bases from J, with 15 bases in between.

This clone was seen a few times. This chain joins TRBV6-6 and TRBJ1-6, with D perhaps matching TRBD1 (5 bases). Trimming stripped 4 bases from V and 9 bases from J, with 13 bases between. The germline gives CDR1 MNHNY, CDR2 SVGAGI (reference sequence). There are 14 residues in the CDR3. Here the CDR3 reads CASSFGGSGSPLHF. CDR3 bases: TGTGCCAGCAGTTTTGGGGGGAGTGGTTCACCCCTCCACTTT.

The CDR3 bases are TGCAGCGTTGATTCCGGACAGGCCTTCCCCGGGGAGCTGTTTTTT. Amino acids: CSVDSGQAFPGELFF. J is TRBJ2-2 and V is TRBV29-1; 7 nucleotides agree with TRBD1. The germline gives CDR1 SQVTM, CDR2 ANQGSEA. The CDR3 length is 15 residues. After removal of 3 bases from V and 6 bases from J, the junction contained 10 bases not matched to a gene.

The V call is TRBV18, the J call TRBJ2-7, with D possibly TRBD1 on 5 matching bases. This CDR3 has 14 residues. Germline V CDR1 and CDR2: KGHSH, LQKENI. V dropped 6 bases and J dropped 3 bases, with 15 bases sitting between them. CDR3 sequence reads: CASSQGRINYEQYF. The CDR3 DNA reads TGTGCCAGCTCTCAGGGTAGGATAAACTACGAGCAGTACTTC.

The chain recombines TRBV19 with TRBJ2-3, with a tentative D call TRBD2 (7 bases). V was trimmed by 1 base and J by 5 bases, leaving 13 bases between them. The CDR3 is 15 residues long. Looked up from germline, CDR1 is LNHDA and CDR2 is SQIVND (reference sequence). CDR3 sequence (DNA): TGTGCCAGTAGTATAGTTCCGGGGGGCGTAGATACGCAGTATTTT. Amino acids: CASSIVPGGVDTQYF. Full variable domain (outside the CDR3, taken from reference TRBV19 and TRBJ2-3): DGGITQSPKYLFRKEGQNVTLSCEQNLNHDAMYWYRQDPGQGLRLIYYSQIVNDFQKGDIAEGYSVSREKKESFPLTVTSAQKNPTAFYLCASSIVPGGVDTQYFGPGTRLTVL.

The rearrangement uses TRBV27 and TRBJ2-7, with TRBD2 identical over 9 bases. The CDR3 has 16 residues. The germline CDR1 and CDR2 sequences are MNHEY and SMNVEV (reference sequence). The trim removed 5 bases at V and 3 bases at J, leaving 11 bases unmatched. The CDR3 bases are TGTGCCAGCAGTCTCGTAGGGACTAGCTACTACTACGAGCAGTACTTC. It yields the protein CASSLVGTSYYYEQYF.

J is TRBJ1-6 and V is TRBV5-8, with D uncertain. Germline loops: CDR1 SGHTS, CDR2 YDEGEE. The V gene lost 2 bases and the J gene lost 9 bases, with 9 bases spanning the gap. This CDR3 spans 13 amino acids. CDR3 sequence reads: CASSLEARSPLHF. The CDR3 DNA reads TGTGCCAGCAGCTTAGAAGCCCGTTCACCCCTCCACTTT.